The following is a T cell receptor (beta chain) sequence with its context. Clinical histories supplied by participants themselves formed the basis of cohort assignment. The assay was immunoSEQ multiplex PCR, and TCRdb's table has in-frame clones only and misses some. Of about 82,000 clones in the sample, approximately 90% were seen once. These data come from a study of blood T cell repertoires in COVID-19. About the research overall: Nucleic acid was either cDNA or gDNA, and it came from T cells, B-cell-depleted T cells, or PBMCs.

The sequence was collected from a woman between 45 and 60 years old with acute COVID-19. Material: PBMCs or T cells enriched from blood (not recorded which).

The CDR3 DNA follows: TGTGCCAGCAGCTTAGGAGGCCGGGAGAGTAACATTCAGTACTTC. This encodes CASSLGGRESNIQYF. The chain links TRBV7-2 to TRBJ2-4, with a tentative D call TRBD2 (6 bases). V gave up 1 base and J gave up 7 bases, with 14 bases separating them. The CDR3 is made up of 15 amino acids. CDR1 and CDR2 (germline): SGHTA, FQGNSA.